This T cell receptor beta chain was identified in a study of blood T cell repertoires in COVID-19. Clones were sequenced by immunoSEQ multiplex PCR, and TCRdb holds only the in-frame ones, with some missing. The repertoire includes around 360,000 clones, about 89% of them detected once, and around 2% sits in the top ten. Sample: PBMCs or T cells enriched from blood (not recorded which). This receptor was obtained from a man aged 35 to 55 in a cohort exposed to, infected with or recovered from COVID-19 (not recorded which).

The CDR3: CASSLLRGLDTGELFF. The CDR3 nucleotides read TGTGCCAGCAGTTTATTACGGGGGTTGGACACCGGGGAGCTGTTTTTT. The chain joins TRBV27 to TRBJ2-2; maybe TRBD2 (6 bases). CDR1 is MNHEY and CDR2 is SMNVEV in the germline V gene (reference sequence). Trimming removed 1 base from V and 3 bases from J, with 12 bases in between. CDR3 length: 16 amino acids.